The subject of this entry is one TCR beta chain. Its antigen is not known. The data are from a study of shared clonotypes between healthy human individuals. Study-wide points: In a handful of donors, around 5.5% of naive CD4 clonotypes appeared in common. Shared clonotypes across all four donors exceeded non-shared ones in generation probability. An effect of sequencing depth on clonotype sharing among donors was expected.

Replicate sorted-subset PCRs were loaded with approximately 200 ng DNA, about 31,000 T cell genomes. Here immunoSEQ multiplex PCR was the method, and the copy in TCRdb shows in-frame clones only, minus some. The repertoire consists of some 980,000 clones, with 60% to 85% occurring once and the leading ten covering 1.5%. Sequencing was carried out using memory CD4+ T cells sorted from blood. Regarding subset: CD45RA-negative fraction. The clonotype was recovered from a man aged 18 to 30 in good health.

CDR3 DNA: TGCGCCAGCAGCCTAGGAAGGGGCAGTAACACTGAAGCTTTCTTT. This sequence encodes CASSLGRGSNTEAFF. This sequence joins TRBV5-1 and TRBJ1-1; D may be TRBD1 (5 bases). This CDR3 has 15 amino acids. Germline V gene sequence: CDR1 SGHRS, CDR2 YFSETQ. Deletions cut 4 bases from V and 2 bases from J, with 15 bases between.